The T cell receptor beta chain under discussion was sequenced for a study of T cell repertoires in cytomegalovirus infection. About the study: Indications of both CMV infection and matching HLA type were provided by public TCR beta signatures.

About this clonotype itself: Its antigen remains unknown.

Using its own MiXCR run on the reads, TCRdb lists one record per CDR3 protein. The profile shows around 240,000 distinct CDR3 sequences, approximately 22% of them singletons. Broader study findings: In two of eight donors, the top clonotype was HLA-C-restricted CMV-specific. Carriage of CMV together with the relevant HLA was identifiable through cumulative public TCR beta family frequency.

The CDR3 covers 14 residues. The V end lost 5 bases, the J end lost 4 bases, and 13 bases lay between the germline ends. Per germline, CDR1 SGHAT and CDR2 FQNNGV. The sequenced material came from CD8+ T cells from PBMCs. The receptor's source is a human donor in good health (CMV status not recorded). Some clones in this sample may be carry-over from other donors' samples. The genes are TRBV11-2 and TRBJ2-3; D is perhaps TRBD1 (5 bases). Written as DNA, the CDR3 is TGTGCCAGCAGCGACAGAACAGGACCAGATACGCAGTATTTT. The encoded protein is CASSDRTGPDTQYF.